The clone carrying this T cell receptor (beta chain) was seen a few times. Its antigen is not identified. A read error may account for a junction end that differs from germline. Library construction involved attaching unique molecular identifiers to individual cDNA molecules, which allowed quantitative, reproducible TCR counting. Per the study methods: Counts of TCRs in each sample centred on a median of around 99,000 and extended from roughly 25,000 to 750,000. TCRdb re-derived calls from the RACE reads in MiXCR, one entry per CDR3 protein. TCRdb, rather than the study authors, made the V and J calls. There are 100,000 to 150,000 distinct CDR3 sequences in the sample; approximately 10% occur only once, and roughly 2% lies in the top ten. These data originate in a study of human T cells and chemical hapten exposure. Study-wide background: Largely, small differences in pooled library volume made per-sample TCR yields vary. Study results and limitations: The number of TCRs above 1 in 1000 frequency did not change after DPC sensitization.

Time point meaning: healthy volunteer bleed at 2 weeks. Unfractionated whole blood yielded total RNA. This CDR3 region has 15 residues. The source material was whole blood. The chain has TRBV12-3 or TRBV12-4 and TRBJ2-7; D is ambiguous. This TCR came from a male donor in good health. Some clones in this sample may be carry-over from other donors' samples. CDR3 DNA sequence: TGTGCCAGCAGCTTAGATGGAAGGTGGTTCTACGAGCAGTACTTC. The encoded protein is CASSLDGRWFYEQYF.